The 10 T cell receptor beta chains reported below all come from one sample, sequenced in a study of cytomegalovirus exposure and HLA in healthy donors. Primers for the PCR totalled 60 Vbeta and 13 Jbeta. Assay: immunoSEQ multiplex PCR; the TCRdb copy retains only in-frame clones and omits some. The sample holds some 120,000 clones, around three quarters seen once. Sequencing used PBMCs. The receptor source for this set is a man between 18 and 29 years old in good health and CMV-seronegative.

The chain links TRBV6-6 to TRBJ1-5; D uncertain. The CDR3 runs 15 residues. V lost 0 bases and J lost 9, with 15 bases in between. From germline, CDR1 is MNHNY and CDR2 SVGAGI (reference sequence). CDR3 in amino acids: CASSYSMAGEGPQHF. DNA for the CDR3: TGTGCCAGCAGTTACTCGATGGCAGGTGAAGGGCCCCAGCATTTT.

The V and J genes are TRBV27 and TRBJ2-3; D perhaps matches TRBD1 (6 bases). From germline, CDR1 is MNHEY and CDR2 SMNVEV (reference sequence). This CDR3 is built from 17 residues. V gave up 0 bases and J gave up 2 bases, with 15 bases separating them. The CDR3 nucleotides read TGTGCCAGCAGTTTATCGGTACCAGGGGCGACCACAGATACGCAGTATTTT. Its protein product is CASSLSVPGATTDTQYF.

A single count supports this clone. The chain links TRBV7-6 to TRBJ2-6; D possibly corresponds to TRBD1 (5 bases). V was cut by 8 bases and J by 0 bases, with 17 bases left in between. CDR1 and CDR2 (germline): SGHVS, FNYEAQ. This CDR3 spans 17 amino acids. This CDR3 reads CASAWGSTGSGANVLTF. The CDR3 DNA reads TGTGCCAGCGCATGGGGCTCGACCGGCTCTGGGGCCAACGTCCTGACTTTC.

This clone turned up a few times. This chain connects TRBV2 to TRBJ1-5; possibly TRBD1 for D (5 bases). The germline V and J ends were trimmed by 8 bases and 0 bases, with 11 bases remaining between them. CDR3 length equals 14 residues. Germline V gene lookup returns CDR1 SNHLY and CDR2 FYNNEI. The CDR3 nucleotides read TGTGCCAGCTCCCTCAGGGTTAGCAATCAGCCCCAGCATTTT. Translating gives CASSLRVSNQPQHF.

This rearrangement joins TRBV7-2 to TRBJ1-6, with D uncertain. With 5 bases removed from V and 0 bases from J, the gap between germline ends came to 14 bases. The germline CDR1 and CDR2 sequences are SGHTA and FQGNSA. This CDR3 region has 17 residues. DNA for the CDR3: TGTGCCAGCAGCGCACGACTAACGAGCTCCTATAATTCACCCCTCCACTTT. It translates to CASSARLTSSYNSPLHF. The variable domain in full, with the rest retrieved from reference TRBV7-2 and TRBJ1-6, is GAGVSQSPSNKVTEKGKDVELRCDPISGHTALYWYRQSLGQGLEFLIYFQGNSAPDKSGLPSDRFSAERTGGSVSTLTIQRTQQEDSAVYLCASSARLTSSYNSPLHFGNGTRLTVT.

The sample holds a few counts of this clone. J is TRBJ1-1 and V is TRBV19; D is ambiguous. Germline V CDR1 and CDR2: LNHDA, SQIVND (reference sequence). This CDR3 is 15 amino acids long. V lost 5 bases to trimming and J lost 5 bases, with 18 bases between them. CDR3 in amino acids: CASSLDSRMGTEAFF. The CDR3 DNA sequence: TGTGCCAGTAGTTTGGACTCACGAATGGGAACTGAAGCTTTCTTT.

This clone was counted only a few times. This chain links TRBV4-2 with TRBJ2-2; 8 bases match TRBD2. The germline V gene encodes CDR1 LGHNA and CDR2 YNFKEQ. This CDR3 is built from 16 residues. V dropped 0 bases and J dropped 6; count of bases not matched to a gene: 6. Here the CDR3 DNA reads TGTGCCAGCAGCCAAGATCTCGGGAGGGGCGCCGGGGAGCTGTTTTTT. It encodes CASSQDLGRGAGELFF.

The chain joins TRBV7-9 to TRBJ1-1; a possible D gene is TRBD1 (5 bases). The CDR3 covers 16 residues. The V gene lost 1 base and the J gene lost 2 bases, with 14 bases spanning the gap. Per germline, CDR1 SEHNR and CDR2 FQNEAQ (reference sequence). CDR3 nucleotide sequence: TGTGCCAGCAGCTTAGGGGGTGGGGGGGGAAACACTGAAGCTTTCTTT. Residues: CASSLGGGGGNTEAFF.

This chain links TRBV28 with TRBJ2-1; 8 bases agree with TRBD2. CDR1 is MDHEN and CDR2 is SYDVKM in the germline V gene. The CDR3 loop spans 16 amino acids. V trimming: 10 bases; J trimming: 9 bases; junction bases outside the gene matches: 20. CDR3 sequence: CATDMWAGGRGGEQFF. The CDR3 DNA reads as TGTGCCACCGACATGTGGGCGGGAGGAAGGGGTGGTGAGCAGTTCTTC.

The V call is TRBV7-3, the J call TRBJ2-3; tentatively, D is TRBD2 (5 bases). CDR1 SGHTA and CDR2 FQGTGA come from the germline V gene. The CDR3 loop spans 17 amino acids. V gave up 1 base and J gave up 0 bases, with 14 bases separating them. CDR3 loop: CASSLNPSGTSTDTQYF. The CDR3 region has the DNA TGTGCCAGCAGCTTAAACCCCAGCGGAACTAGCACAGATACGCAGTATTTT.